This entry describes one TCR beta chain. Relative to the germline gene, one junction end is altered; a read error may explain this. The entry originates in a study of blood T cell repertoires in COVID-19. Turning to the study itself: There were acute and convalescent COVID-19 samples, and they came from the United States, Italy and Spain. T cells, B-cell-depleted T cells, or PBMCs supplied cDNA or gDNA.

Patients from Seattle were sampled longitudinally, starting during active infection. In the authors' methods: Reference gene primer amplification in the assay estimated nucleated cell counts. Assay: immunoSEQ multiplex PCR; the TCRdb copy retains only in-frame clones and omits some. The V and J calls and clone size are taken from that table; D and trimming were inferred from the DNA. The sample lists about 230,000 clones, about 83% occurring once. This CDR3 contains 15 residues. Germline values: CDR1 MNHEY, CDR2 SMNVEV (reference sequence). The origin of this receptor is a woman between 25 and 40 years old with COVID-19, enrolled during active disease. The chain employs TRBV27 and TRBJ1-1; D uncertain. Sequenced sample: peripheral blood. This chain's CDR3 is CASSLSPEVNTEAFF. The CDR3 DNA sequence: TGTGCCAGCAGTCTATCCCCGGAGGTGAACACTGAAGCTTTCTTT.